The next 26 T cell receptor beta chains were all read from a single sample in a study of cytomegalovirus exposure and HLA in healthy donors. Primers: 60 Vbeta forward and 13 Jbeta reverse. Only in-frame clones appear in the TCRdb table, and some are missing; sequencing was by immunoSEQ multiplex PCR. The top ten clones hold about 4% of a sample with more than 80,000 clones, 78% of them seen once. Sequenced input: PBMCs. Source of these receptors: a woman aged 40 to 49 in good health and CMV-seropositive.

The rearrangement links TRBV5-6 to TRBJ1-4; TRBD1 might be the D (5 bases). This CDR3 is 14 amino acids long. Trimming stripped 6 bases from V and 4 bases from J, with 13 bases between. Per the germline V gene, CDR1 is SGHDT and CDR2 is YYEEEE. The CDR3, as DNA: TGTGCCAGCATCCATGCCAGGGTTAATGAAAAACTGTTTTTT. Translation: CASIHARVNEKLFF.

The count of this clone is one. The chain is built from TRBV6-1 and TRBJ2-1; TRBD1 matches at 10 bases. The CDR3 sequence is 15 residues long. After removal of 2 bases from V and 9 bases from J, the junction contained 7 bases not matched to a gene. Germline V gives CDR1 MNHNS, CDR2 SASEGT. CDR3 protein: CASSEQGTGVPEQFF. For the CDR3, the DNA is TGTGCCAGCAGTGAACAAGGGACAGGGGTACCTGAGCAGTTCTTC.

The chain employs TRBV28 and TRBJ2-7; TRBD2 might be the D (5 bases). The germline V gene encodes CDR1 MDHEN and CDR2 SYDVKM. Trimming removed 10 bases from V and 4 bases from J, with 8 bases in between. The CDR3 has 10 amino acids. CDR3 region: CATGDYEQYF. CDR3 nucleotide sequence: TGTGCCACCGGGGATTACGAGCAGTACTTC.

The J gene is TRBJ2-5, the V gene TRBV6-6; D not certain. The CDR3 runs 11 residues. The germline V and J ends were trimmed by 7 bases and 3 bases, with 6 bases remaining between them. Per the germline V gene, CDR1 is MNHNY and CDR2 is SVGAGI (reference sequence). CDR3 bases: TGTGCCAGCACCCGGGAAGAGACCCAGTACTTC. Translated, it gives CASTREETQYF.

This chain connects TRBV9 to TRBJ2-2; 8 bases are shared with TRBD1. CDR3 length equals 15 residues. With V trimmed by 1 base and J by 5 bases, 4 bases remained unmatched. Germline assignment: CDR1 SGDLS and CDR2 YYNGEE. For the CDR3, the DNA is TGTGCCAGCAGCGTACGACAGGGGAGAACCGGGGAGCTGTTTTTT. Protein product: CASSVRQGRTGELFF.

V and J are TRBV5-1 and TRBJ2-7, with TRBD2 matching over 8 bases. The CDR3 sequence is 15 residues long. With 4 bases clipped from V and 6 bases from J, the junction kept 12 bases outside the gene matches. Germline V gene data show CDR1 as SGHRS and CDR2 as YFSETQ. In DNA form, the CDR3 reads TGCGCCAGCAGCATACTCCCGGGACTAGTGACCGAGCAGTACTTC. Protein: CASSILPGLVTEQYF. The full variable domain, its missing parts supplied by reference TRBV5-1 and TRBJ2-7, is KAGVTQTPRYLIKTRGQQVTLSCSPISGHRSVSWYQQTPGQGLQFLFEYFSETQRNKGNFPGRFSGRQFSNSRSEMNVSTLELGDSALYLCASSILPGLVTEQYFGPGTRLTVT.

This rearrangement joins TRBV18 to TRBJ1-1, with a tentative D call TRBD1 (5 bases). The CDR3 length is 13 residues. CDR1 KGHSH and CDR2 LQKENI come from the germline V gene. V was trimmed by 6 bases and J by 3 bases, leaving 11 bases between them. The CDR3 loop reads CASSPGRDTEAFF. CDR3 bases: TGTGCCAGCTCGCCAGGGAGGGACACTGAAGCTTTCTTT.

This clone appeared once. The chain carries TRBV5-1 and TRBJ1-4; D remains unclear. CDR3 size: 14 residues. Germline V gene data show CDR1 as SGHRS and CDR2 as YFSETQ. The V end lost 2 bases, the J end lost 0 bases, and 5 bases lay between the germline ends. CDR3 residues: CASSLQSTNEKLFF. CDR3 nucleotides: TGCGCCAGCAGCTTACAGTCAACTAATGAAAAACTGTTTTTT.

V is TRBV7-6 and J is TRBJ1-1; D remains unclear. Germline V CDR1 and CDR2: SGHVS, FNYEAQ. With 1 base removed from V and 5 bases from J, the gap between germline ends came to 11 bases. The CDR3 sequence is 14 residues long. The CDR3 coding sequence is TGTGCCAGCAGCTTAGGGCGGGGAGTAACTGAAGCTTTCTTT. Translation gives CASSLGRGVTEAFF.

This clone appeared once. V gene TRBV19 combines with J gene TRBJ2-1; a possible D gene is TRBD1 (6 bases). Deletions cut 7 bases from V and 9 bases from J, with 10 bases between. The CDR3 has 11 amino acids. Germline V lookup: CDR1 LNHDA, CDR2 SQIVND (reference sequence). The CDR3 is CASNRVGEQFF. CDR3 sequence (DNA): TGTGCCAGTAACAGGGTTGGTGAGCAGTTCTTC.

The rearrangement joins TRBV19 to TRBJ1-4; 10 bases match TRBD1. Trimming at V came to 6 bases and at J to 5 bases, leaving 0 bases not matched to a gene. The length of the CDR3 is 13 residues. CDR1 and CDR2 from the germline V gene are LNHDA and SQIVND (reference sequence). CDR3 nucleotide sequence: TGTGCCAGTAGGGACAGGGGGAATGAAAAACTGTTTTTT. Its translation is CASRDRGNEKLFF.

The CDR3 region has the DNA TGTGCCAGCAGCTCTCGAAGCGGGAGCGGTAGCTACGAGCAGTACTTC. It specifies CASSSRSGSGSYEQYF. This chain uses TRBV21-1 with TRBJ2-7; TRBD2, as called in the table, went unchecked against the DNA. TRBV21-1 is a documented pseudogene. The CDR3 consists of 16 residues.

This chain links TRBV9 with TRBJ2-2, with D maybe TRBD1 (6 bases). Germline CDR1 and CDR2: SGDLS and YYNGEE. This CDR3 has 15 amino acids. The germline V and J ends were trimmed by 0 bases and 4 bases, with 10 bases remaining between them. The CDR3 loop reads CASSVAGHITGELFF. CDR3 DNA: TGTGCCAGCAGCGTAGCGGGACACATCACCGGGGAGCTGTTTTTT.

The CDR3 DNA reads as TGTGCCAGCAGTGAAACTAGCGGGAGATTTTACTCCTACAATGAGCAGTTCTTC. Protein sequence: CASSETSGRFYSYNEQFF. The V gene is TRBV2, the J gene TRBJ2-1, with TRBD2 matching 11 bases. This CDR3 region has 18 residues. Germline V gene data show CDR1 as SNHLY and CDR2 as FYNNEI. V gave up 2 bases and J gave up 0 bases; unmatched junction bases: 6. The variable domain in full, with the rest retrieved from reference TRBV2 and TRBJ2-1, is EPEVTQTPSHQVTQMGQEVILRCVPISNHLYFYWYRQILGQKVEFLVSFYNNEISEKSEIFDDQFSVERPDGSNFTLKIRSTKLEDSAMYFCASSETSGRFYSYNEQFFGPGTRLTVL.

The gene calls are TRBV11-2 and TRBJ1-4; no clear D. Germline V gene data show CDR1 as SGHAT and CDR2 as FQNNGV. The CDR3 runs to 14 residues. The V end lost 7 bases, the J end lost 6 bases, and 15 bases lay between the germline ends. The DNA of the CDR3 is TGTGCCAGCACCGAAGGCGGGGTAGATGAAAAACTGTTTTTT. It yields the protein CASTEGGVDEKLFF.

The CDR3 reads CASGLVTISGRGYTGELFF. The DNA of the CDR3 is TGTGCTAGTGGTTTGGTAACCATTAGCGGGAGAGGTTACACCGGGGAGCTGTTTTTT. The rearrangement uses TRBV12-5 and TRBJ2-2; 9 bases align to TRBD2. From germline, CDR1 is LGHNT and CDR2 FRNRAP. The CDR3 is 19 amino acids. V gave up 0 bases and J gave up 3 bases; unmatched junction bases: 11.

The V call is TRBV2, the J call TRBJ2-7, with TRBD2 matching over 9 bases. V shed 6 bases and J 0 bases; nucleotides not matched to a gene: 6. Germline values: CDR1 SNHLY, CDR2 FYNNEI. The CDR3 runs 15 residues. The CDR3 DNA sequence: TGTGCCAGCAGCCAAGGACTAGCGAGCTCCTACGAGCAGTACTTC. Translation: CASSQGLASSYEQYF.

The chain is built from TRBV19 and TRBJ2-1; TRBD2 agrees at 12 bases. This CDR3 spans 17 amino acids. V trimming: 3 bases; J trimming: 4 bases; junction bases outside the gene matches: 7. Germline values: CDR1 LNHDA, CDR2 SQIVND (reference sequence). CDR3: CASSMLAGGVGYNEQFF. CDR3 coding DNA: TGTGCCAGTAGTATGCTAGCGGGAGGGGTAGGGTACAATGAGCAGTTCTTC.

The rearrangement links TRBV4-1 to TRBJ2-7, with a possible D match to TRBD2 (5 bases). This CDR3 has 18 residues. Trimming pared 2 bases from V and 0 bases from J, leaving 20 bases between. Germline values: CDR1 MGHRA, CDR2 YSYEKL. The CDR3 sequence is CASSQLVSGGWYSYEQYF. DNA of the CDR3: TGCGCCAGCAGCCAACTGGTGTCAGGAGGATGGTACTCCTACGAGCAGTACTTC.

This chain joins TRBV7-9 and TRBJ2-3, with D tentatively TRBD2 (6 bases). The CDR3 consists of 15 residues. Germline CDR1 and CDR2: SEHNR and FQNEAQ (reference sequence). V was clipped by 3 bases and J by 0 bases, with 10 bases between them. The CDR3 spells CASSFLRDSTDTQYF. In DNA form, the CDR3 reads TGTGCCAGCAGCTTTTTGCGGGATAGCACAGATACGCAGTATTTT.

The chain carries TRBV15 and TRBJ1-1, with D unresolved. Germline CDR1 LNHNV, CDR2 YYDKDF (reference sequence). This CDR3 region has 12 residues. The V and J ends lost 3 bases and 7 bases respectively, with 9 bases between them. The CDR3 DNA is TGTGCCACCAGCAGGGGAGGGAGTGAAGCTTTCTTT. It is translated as CATSRGGSEAFF.

The chain joins TRBV6-1 to TRBJ1-1; a possible D gene is TRBD1 (5 bases). CDR1 is MNHNS, CDR2 SASEGT, per germline. The CDR3 is 13 residues long. Trimming stripped 6 bases from V and 4 bases from J, with 12 bases between. The CDR3 protein is CASRVTVSTEAFF. The CDR3 DNA reads TGTGCCAGCAGAGTGACAGTTAGCACTGAAGCTTTCTTT.

This clone is a singleton in its sample. The V and J genes are TRBV29-1 and TRBJ1-1; 7 nucleotides line up with TRBD1. Germline loops: CDR1 SQVTM, CDR2 ANQGSEA. The CDR3 covers 12 residues. V dropped 5 bases and J dropped 6; count of bases not matched to a gene: 6. The chain's CDR3 is CSVSITGAEAFF. CDR3 DNA sequence: TGCAGCGTTTCTATAACAGGGGCTGAAGCTTTCTTT.

The genes are TRBV7-3 and TRBJ2-5, with TRBD2 identical over 7 bases. In germline, CDR1 is SGHTA, CDR2 FQGTGA. This CDR3 comprises 15 residues. V was pared by 0 bases and J by 5 bases, with 6 bases of the junction left unmatched. The CDR3 nucleotides read TGTGCCAGCAGCTTAACGAGTGGGGGAGGGGAGACCCAGTACTTC. This translates into CASSLTSGGGETQYF.

The chain has TRBV30 and TRBJ1-5, with D perhaps matching TRBD1 (6 bases). With 1 base removed from V and 7 bases from J, the gap between germline ends came to 11 bases. This CDR3 comprises 13 residues. From germline, CDR1 is GTSNPN and CDR2 SVGIG (reference sequence). The CDR3 DNA reads TGTGCCTGGAGTGGTACAGGGCCCCAGCCCCAGCATTTT. Encoded protein: CAWSGTGPQPQHF.

This clone turned up a few times. This sequence joins TRBV28 and TRBJ1-1; the match to TRBD1 covers 8 bases. Germline-derived CDR1 and CDR2 are MDHEN and SYDVKM. The CDR3 contains 13 residues. V shed 6 bases, J shed 5 bases, and the junction held 5 bases outside the gene matches. CDR3: CASRSGGRTEAFF. CDR3 DNA sequence: TGTGCCAGCAGATCAGGGGGCAGGACTGAAGCTTTCTTT.